The rows below give T cell receptor beta chains drawn from one sample of a study of blood T cell repertoires in COVID-19. The table came from immunoSEQ multiplex PCR; TCRdb's copy has only in-frame clones and leaves some out. The sample shows a few hundred thousand clones, about 86% of them seen only once. Material: PBMCs or T cells enriched from blood (not recorded which). The receptors here all came from a woman aged 40 to 49 with acute COVID-19. The CDR3 runs from the conserved cysteine through the conserved F or W. D genes are given only for firm matches. Clone size is stated in some rows and not others, as once, few, many or a class when expanded.

V: TRBV24-1; size: NA; J: TRBJ2-1; length: 14; D: NA; CDR3: CATSDPRLVNEQFF; DNA: TGTGCCACCAGTGACCCCCGACTAGTGAATGAGCAGTTCTTC
V: TRBV6-5; size: NA; J: TRBJ2-7; length: 12; D: NA; CDR3: CASNQQSYEQYF; DNA: TGTGCCAGCAATCAACAGAGCTACGAGCAGTACTTC
V: TRBV28; size: NA; J: TRBJ1-5; length: 12; D: NA; CDR3: CASSLYNQPQHF; DNA: TGTGCCAGCAGTTTGTACAATCAGCCCCAGCATTTT
V: TRBV24-1; size: NA; J: TRBJ1-1; length: 15; D: NA; CDR3: CATSDGGGVDTEAFF; DNA: TGTGCCACCAGTGATGGGGGGGGCGTAGACACTGAAGCTTTCTTT
V: TRBV27; size: NA; J: TRBJ1-2; length: 13; D: TRBD1; CDR3: CASSSQGARGYTF; DNA: TGTGCCAGCAGCTCTCAGGGGGCTCGGGGCTACACCTTC
V: TRBV20-1; size: NA; J: TRBJ2-1; length: 13; D: NA; CDR3: CSASIQQYNEQFF; DNA: TGCAGTGCTAGTATACAGCAGTACAATGAGCAGTTCTTC
V: TRBV19; size: NA; J: TRBJ1-1; length: 12; D: NA; CDR3: CASSDPDTEAFF; DNA: TGTGCCAGTAGTGATCCGGACACTGAAGCTTTCTTT
V: TRBV4-1; size: few; J: TRBJ1-6; length: 15; D: NA; CDR3: CASSREDIIDSPLHF; DNA: TGCGCCAGCAGCCGAGAGGACATAATTGATTCACCCCTCCACTTT
V: TRBV7-9; size: NA; J: TRBJ2-2; length: 15; D: TRBD1; CDR3: CASSSTDRGTGELFF; DNA: TGTGCCAGCAGCTCGACAGACAGGGGCACCGGGGAGCTGTTTTTT
V: TRBV9; size: NA; J: TRBJ2-2; length: 16; D: TRBD2; CDR3: CASSLSGSKNTGELFF; DNA: TGTGCCAGCAGCTTGAGCGGGAGCAAGAACACCGGGGAGCTGTTTTTT
V: TRBV19; size: once; J: TRBJ2-7; length: 15; D: NA; CDR3: CASSIKIEQVYEQYF; DNA: TGTGCCAGTAGTATAAAGATTGAGCAGGTCTACGAGCAGTACTTC
V: TRBV27; size: NA; J: TRBJ1-1; length: 13; D: TRBD1; CDR3: CASSRTGDTEAFF; DNA: TGTGCCAGCAGTAGGACAGGCGACACTGAAGCTTTCTTT
V: TRBV4-2; size: once; J: TRBJ1-4; length: 15; D: NA; CDR3: CASSQKIGGFEKLFF; DNA: TGTGCCAGCAGCCAAAAGATAGGGGGTTTTGAAAAACTGTTTTTT
V: TRBV7-2; size: NA; J: TRBJ1-5; length: 16; D: NA; CDR3: CASSSRAGEAGQPQHF; DNA: TGTGCCAGCAGCTCGCGAGCGGGGGAGGCGGGACAGCCCCAGCATTTT
V: TRBV9; size: NA; J: TRBJ2-1; length: 14; D: TRBD2; CDR3: CASSGLADYNEQFF; DNA: TGTGCCAGCAGCGGACTAGCAGACTACAATGAGCAGTTCTTC
V: TRBV10-1; size: NA; J: TRBJ1-3; length: 15; D: NA; CDR3: CASSPGTLSGNTIYF; DNA: TGCGCCAGCAGTCCAGGGACACTTTCTGGAAACACCATATATTTT
V: TRBV19; size: NA; J: TRBJ1-6; length: 14; D: NA; CDR3: CASSVTGPGSPLHF; DNA: TGTGCCAGTAGTGTCACAGGGCCGGGGTCACCCCTCCACTTT
V: TRBV18; size: NA; J: TRBJ1-2; length: 15; D: TRBD1; CDR3: CASSPDRGRFYGYTF; DNA: TGTGCCAGCTCACCGGACAGGGGGCGCTTCTATGGCTACACCTTC
V: TRBV3-1/TRBV3-2; size: NA; J: TRBJ2-7; length: 16; D: TRBD2; CDR3: CASSQNPTSGRTEQYF; DNA: TGTGCCAGCAGCCAGAACCCTACTAGCGGGAGAACCGAGCAGTACTTC
V: TRBV4-1; size: NA; J: TRBJ1-5; length: 16; D: NA; CDR3: CASSPAGSLVNQPQHF; DNA: TGCGCCAGCAGCCCCGCGGGGTCCCTCGTTAATCAGCCCCAGCATTTT
V: TRBV28; size: few; J: TRBJ1-6; length: 15; D: TRBD1; CDR3: CASSRGPGYNSPLHF; DNA: TGTGCCAGCTCCAGGGGGCCAGGCTATAATTCACCCCTCCACTTT
V: TRBV2; size: NA; J: TRBJ2-1; length: 14; D: NA; CDR3: CASSEVLALNEQFF; DNA: TGTGCCAGCAGTGAAGTATTAGCCCTCAATGAGCAGTTCTTC
V: TRBV24-1; size: few; J: TRBJ2-1; length: 17; D: TRBD1; CDR3: CATSDNRGRGSYNEQFF; DNA: TGTGCCACCAGTGATAACAGGGGGCGCGGGTCCTACAATGAGCAGTTCTTC